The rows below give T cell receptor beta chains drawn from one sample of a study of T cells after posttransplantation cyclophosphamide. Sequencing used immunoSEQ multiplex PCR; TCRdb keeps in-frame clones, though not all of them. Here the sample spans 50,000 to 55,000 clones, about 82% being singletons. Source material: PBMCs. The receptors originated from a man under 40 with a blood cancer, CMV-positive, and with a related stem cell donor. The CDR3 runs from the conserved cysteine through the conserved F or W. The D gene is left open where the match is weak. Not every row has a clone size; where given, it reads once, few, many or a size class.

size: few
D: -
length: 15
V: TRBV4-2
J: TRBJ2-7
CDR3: CASSQDRGGSYEQYF
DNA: TGTGCCAGCAGCCAAGATAGGGGGGGGTCCTACGAGCAGTACTTC

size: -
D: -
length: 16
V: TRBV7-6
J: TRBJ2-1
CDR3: CASASEPSSPGSEQFF
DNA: TGTGCCAGCGCGAGCGAGCCTAGCTCTCCGGGCAGTGAGCAGTTCTTC

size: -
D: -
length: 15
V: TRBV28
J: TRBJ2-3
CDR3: CASRLGLPSTDTQYF
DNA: TGTGCCAGCAGATTGGGCTTACCCTCCACAGATACGCAGTATTTT

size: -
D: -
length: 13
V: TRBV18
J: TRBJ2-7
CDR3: CASSPQDTYEQYF
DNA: TGTGCCAGCTCACCTCAGGACACCTACGAGCAGTACTTC

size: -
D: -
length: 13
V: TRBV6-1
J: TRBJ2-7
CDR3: CASTAGEHYEQYF
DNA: TGTGCCAGCACGGCAGGGGAGCACTACGAGCAGTACTTC

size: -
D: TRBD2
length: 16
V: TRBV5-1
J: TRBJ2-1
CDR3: CASSRSGRASYNEQFF
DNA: TGCGCCAGCAGCAGGAGCGGGAGGGCCTCCTACAATGAGCAGTTCTTC

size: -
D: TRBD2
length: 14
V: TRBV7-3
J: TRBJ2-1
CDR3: CASSYGLAQGEQFF
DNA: TGTGCCAGCAGCTACGGACTAGCGCAGGGTGAGCAGTTCTTC

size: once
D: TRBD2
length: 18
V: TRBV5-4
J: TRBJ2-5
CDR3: CASSLGGEAGENQETQYF
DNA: TGTGCCAGCAGCCTGGGGGGAGAAGCGGGAGAAAACCAAGAGACCCAGTACTTC

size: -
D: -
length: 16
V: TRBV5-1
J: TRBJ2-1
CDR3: CASSKGAGLSYNEQFF
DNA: TGCGCCAGCAGCAAAGGGGCCGGGCTCTCCTACAATGAGCAGTTCTTC

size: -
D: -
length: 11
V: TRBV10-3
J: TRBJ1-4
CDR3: CASGGSEKLFF
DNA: TGTGCCTCCGGAGGGAGTGAAAAACTGTTTTTT

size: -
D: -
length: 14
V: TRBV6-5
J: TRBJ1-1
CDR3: CASRKDGGPLTAFF
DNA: TGTGCCAGCAGAAAGGACGGGGGACCCTTGACAGCTTTCTTT

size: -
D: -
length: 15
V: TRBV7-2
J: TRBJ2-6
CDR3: CASSNGGSGANVLTF
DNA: TGTGCCAGCAGCAACGGAGGGTCTGGGGCCAACGTCCTGACTTTC

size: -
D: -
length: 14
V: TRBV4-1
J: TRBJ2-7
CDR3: CASSQDRDSYEQYF
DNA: TGCGCCAGCAGCCAAGACAGGGACTCCTACGAGCAGTACTTC

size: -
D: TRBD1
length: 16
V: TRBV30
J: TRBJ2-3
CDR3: CAWSVPGQGGRDTQYF
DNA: TGTGCCTGGAGTGTACCCGGACAGGGGGGGAGGGATACGCAGTATTTT

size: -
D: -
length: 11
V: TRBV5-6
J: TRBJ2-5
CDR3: CASSVRETQYF
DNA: TGTGCCAGCAGCGTTAGAGAGACCCAGTACTTC

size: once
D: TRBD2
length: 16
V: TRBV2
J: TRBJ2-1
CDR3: CASSDSGLAGGNEQFF
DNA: TGTGCCAGCAGTGACTCTGGGCTAGCGGGAGGAAATGAGCAGTTCTTC

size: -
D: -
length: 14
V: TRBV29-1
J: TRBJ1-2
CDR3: CSVGPQRANYGYTF
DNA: TGCAGCGTTGGCCCACAGCGGGCCAACTATGGCTACACCTTC

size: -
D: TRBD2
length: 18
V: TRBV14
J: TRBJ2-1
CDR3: CASSQDLGTSGSYNEQFF
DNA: TGTGCCAGCAGCCAAGATTTAGGGACTAGCGGTAGCTACAATGAGCAGTTCTTC

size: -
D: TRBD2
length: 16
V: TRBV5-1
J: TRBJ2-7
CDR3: CASSFGYAGVRYEQYF
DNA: TGCGCCAGCAGCTTCGGGTATGCGGGAGTTAGGTACGAGCAGTACTTC

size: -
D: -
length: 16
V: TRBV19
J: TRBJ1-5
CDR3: CASSNRRGTTSAPQHF
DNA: TGTGCCAGTAGTAACCGAAGAGGGACTACGTCGGCGCCCCAGCATTTT

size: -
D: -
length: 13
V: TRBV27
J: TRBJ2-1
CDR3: CASSQLNYNEQFF
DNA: TGTGCCAGCAGTCAACTCAACTACAATGAGCAGTTCTTC

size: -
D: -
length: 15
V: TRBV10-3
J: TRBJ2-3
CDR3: CAISPRDTSTDTQYF
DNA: TGTGCCATCAGTCCCCGGGACACTAGCACAGATACGCAGTATTTT

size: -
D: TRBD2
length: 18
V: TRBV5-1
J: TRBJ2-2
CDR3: CASSLALAGVANTGELFF
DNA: TGCGCCAGCAGCTTGGCTCTAGCGGGAGTTGCGAACACCGGGGAGCTGTTTTTT

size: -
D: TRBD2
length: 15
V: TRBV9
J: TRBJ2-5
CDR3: CASSRGVEGGETQYF
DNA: TGTGCCAGCAGCCGGGGGGTAGAAGGCGGAGAGACCCAGTACTTC